This T cell receptor beta chain was captured in a study of T cells after somatic rescue of genetic block. With V trimmed by 4 bases and J by 8 bases, 21 bases remained unmatched. The CDR3 has 18 residues. CDR1 is SGHRS, CDR2 YFSETQ, per germline. Clones were read by immunoSEQ multiplex PCR, and TCRdb kept only the in-frame ones, dropping some. The sample includes some 74,000 clones, approximately 90% of them seen just once. The source is a man in his thirties or forties. Sequenced: peripheral blood mononuclear cells (PBMCs). The chain joins TRBV5-1 to TRBJ2-1, with 7 bases fitting TRBD1. DNA of the CDR3: TGCGCCAGCAGCCTATCGAGCCCCGGGACAGAGTTAAGGGATGAGCAGTTCTTC. The encoded protein is CASSLSSPGTELRDEQFF. The whole variable domain, filled in from reference TRBV5-1 and TRBJ2-1, reads KAGVTQTPRYLIKTRGQQVTLSCSPISGHRSVSWYQQTPGQGLQFLFEYFSETQRNKGNFPGRFSGRQFSNSRSEMNVSTLELGDSALYLCASSLSSPGTELRDEQFFGPGTRLTVL.